Listed below are T cell receptor beta chains from one sample, sequenced in a study of blood T cell repertoires in COVID-19. The table came from immunoSEQ multiplex PCR; TCRdb's copy has only in-frame clones and leaves some out. The sample records about 160,000 clones, just over 85% being singletons. The sample was peripheral blood. The receptors were gathered from a man aged 65-85 years with acute or convalescent COVID-19. The CDR3 runs from the conserved cysteine through the conserved F or W. Each record gives: clone size, D gene, V gene, J gene, CDR3 DNA, CDR3 protein. A D gene is named only where the DNA matches it firmly. Expanded clones are given a class, and other clones once, few, many or no size at all.

abundance: .
d_gene: .
v_gene: TRBV18
j_gene: TRBJ1-3
CDR3nt: TGTGCCAGCTCCCACAGTGGAAACACCATATATTTT
CDR3aa: CASSHSGNTIYF

abundance: once
d_gene: TRBD1
v_gene: TRBV28
j_gene: TRBJ1-2
CDR3nt: TGTGCCAGCAGAAAGCCGGGACAGGGGAATGGCTACACCTTC
CDR3aa: CASRKPGQGNGYTF

abundance: .
d_gene: TRBD2
v_gene: TRBV28
j_gene: TRBJ2-3
CDR3nt: TGTGCCAGCAGGAGAGCGGGAGGAACAGATACGCAGTATTTT
CDR3aa: CASRRAGGTDTQYF

abundance: .
d_gene: TRBD1
v_gene: TRBV10-3
j_gene: TRBJ1-2
CDR3nt: TGTGCCATCAGCGAAATACCCGTGGACAGGGTAGGCGGCTACACCTTC
CDR3aa: CAISEIPVDRVGGYTF

abundance: .
d_gene: TRBD2
v_gene: TRBV5-1
j_gene: TRBJ2-7
CDR3nt: TGCGCCAGCAGCTTCGTGACTAGCGGGGGTTCCTACGAGCAGTACTTC
CDR3aa: CASSFVTSGGSYEQYF

abundance: .
d_gene: .
v_gene: TRBV7-8
j_gene: TRBJ2-5
CDR3nt: TGTGCCAGCAGCTTAGTCAGACAAGAGACCCAGTACTTC
CDR3aa: CASSLVRQETQYF

abundance: .
d_gene: TRBD2
v_gene: TRBV11-1
j_gene: TRBJ2-2
CDR3nt: TGTGCCAGCAGCTGGAGACCGACTAGCGGGACCGGGGAGCTGTTTTTT
CDR3aa: CASSWRPTSGTGELFF

abundance: once
d_gene: TRBD1
v_gene: TRBV28
j_gene: TRBJ1-5
CDR3nt: TGTGCCAGCGTCCGGGACAGGGGGCTTAGGGGCAATCAGCCCCAGCATTTT
CDR3aa: CASVRDRGLRGNQPQHF

abundance: .
d_gene: .
v_gene: TRBV11-3
j_gene: TRBJ2-1
CDR3nt: TGTGCCAGCAGCTTAGGATTAGCGGACAATGAGCAGTTCTTC
CDR3aa: CASSLGLADNEQFF

abundance: .
d_gene: .
v_gene: TRBV19
j_gene: TRBJ2-3
CDR3nt: TGTGCCAGTAGTATGTTTGGCGGAAGCACAGATACGCAGTATTTT
CDR3aa: CASSMFGGSTDTQYF

abundance: .
d_gene: .
v_gene: TRBV9
j_gene: TRBJ2-1
CDR3nt: TGTGCCAGCAGCGCCCGAGGGAGTGGAACTGGTCTTTACAATGAGCAGTTCTTC
CDR3aa: CASSARGSGTGLYNEQFF

abundance: .
d_gene: .
v_gene: TRBV3-1/TRBV3-2
j_gene: TRBJ2-1
CDR3nt: TGTGCCAGCAGTCCGGAGGGGAGCTCCTACAATGAGCAGTTCTTC
CDR3aa: CASSPEGSSYNEQFF

abundance: .
d_gene: .
v_gene: TRBV28
j_gene: TRBJ1-5
CDR3nt: TGTGCCAGCAGTCCGAGTCGGGGGATCGGACAGCCCCAGCATTTT
CDR3aa: CASSPSRGIGQPQHF

abundance: .
d_gene: TRBD2
v_gene: TRBV27
j_gene: TRBJ2-7
CDR3nt: TGTGCCAGCAAACGACTAGCGGAGTCCTACGAGCAGTACTTC
CDR3aa: CASKRLAESYEQYF

abundance: .
d_gene: .
v_gene: TRBV27
j_gene: TRBJ1-1
CDR3nt: TGTGCCAGCAGGGCGGGACTTTTGAACACTGAAGCTTTCTTT
CDR3aa: CASRAGLLNTEAFF

abundance: .
d_gene: .
v_gene: TRBV16
j_gene: TRBJ2-5
CDR3nt: TGTGCCAGCAGCCAATCGTCTATTCAAGAGACCCAGTACTTC
CDR3aa: CASSQSSIQETQYF

abundance: .
d_gene: TRBD2
v_gene: TRBV4-2
j_gene: TRBJ2-7
CDR3nt: TGTGCCAGCAGCCAAGCCCCAGCGGGAGTCGACGAGCAGTACTTC
CDR3aa: CASSQAPAGVDEQYF

abundance: .
d_gene: .
v_gene: TRBV5-1
j_gene: TRBJ2-3
CDR3nt: TGCGCCAGCAGCTTCACCGGGGGTGACGGAGATACGCAGTATTTT
CDR3aa: CASSFTGGDGDTQYF

abundance: .
d_gene: TRBD2
v_gene: TRBV9
j_gene: TRBJ2-2
CDR3nt: TGTGCCAGCAGCGTAAAGACTAGCGGGGGAACCGGGGAGCTGTTTTTT
CDR3aa: CASSVKTSGGTGELFF

abundance: .
d_gene: TRBD1
v_gene: TRBV29-1
j_gene: TRBJ2-7
CDR3nt: TGCAGCGTCGGACAGGGAAACGAGCAGTACTTC
CDR3aa: CSVGQGNEQYF

abundance: .
d_gene: TRBD2
v_gene: TRBV7-2
j_gene: TRBJ2-1
CDR3nt: TGTGCCAGCAGCTTACGGCTAGCGGGAGGTTTCAATGAGCAGTTCTTC
CDR3aa: CASSLRLAGGFNEQFF

abundance: .
d_gene: TRBD2
v_gene: TRBV6-4
j_gene: TRBJ2-1
CDR3nt: TGTGCCAGCAGTGTATCTAGCGGGAGCAATGAGCAGTTCTTC
CDR3aa: CASSVSSGSNEQFF

abundance: .
d_gene: TRBD2
v_gene: TRBV7-6
j_gene: TRBJ2-7
CDR3nt: TGTGCCAGCAGCGGGGGACTAGCGGGAGGCAACGAGCAGTACTTC
CDR3aa: CASSGGLAGGNEQYF

abundance: .
d_gene: .
v_gene: TRBV10-3
j_gene: TRBJ2-5
CDR3nt: TGTGCCATCAGTGAGACACCCCGGAGGGAGACCCAGTACTTC
CDR3aa: CAISETPRRETQYF

abundance: .
d_gene: TRBD1
v_gene: TRBV9
j_gene: TRBJ1-1
CDR3nt: TGTGCCAGCAGCGTGACAGGGGGTACGAACACTGAAGCTTTCTTT
CDR3aa: CASSVTGGTNTEAFF

abundance: .
d_gene: TRBD2
v_gene: TRBV6-5
j_gene: TRBJ2-3
CDR3nt: TGTGCCAGCAGTTACTTAGCGGGAGGTAGCTCAGATACGCAGTATTTT
CDR3aa: CASSYLAGGSSDTQYF

abundance: .
d_gene: TRBD1
v_gene: TRBV29-1
j_gene: TRBJ1-2
CDR3nt: TGCAGCGCCAAGACAGGGGGCTATGGCTACACCTTC
CDR3aa: CSAKTGGYGYTF

abundance: .
d_gene: TRBD1
v_gene: TRBV5-1
j_gene: TRBJ2-5
CDR3nt: TGCGCCAGCAGCGAGCCTACAGGGGCCCAGTACTTC
CDR3aa: CASSEPTGAQYF

abundance: .
d_gene: .
v_gene: TRBV7-6
j_gene: TRBJ2-2
CDR3nt: TGTGCCAGCAGCTTAGGGAGCGGAAACACCGGGGAGCTGTTTTTT
CDR3aa: CASSLGSGNTGELFF

abundance: .
d_gene: .
v_gene: TRBV29-1
j_gene: TRBJ2-5
CDR3nt: TGCAGCGTTATATCAGGGGTGAGGGAGACCCAGTACTTC
CDR3aa: CSVISGVRETQYF

abundance: .
d_gene: TRBD1
v_gene: TRBV5-1
j_gene: TRBJ2-2
CDR3nt: TGCGCCAGCAGTTTGCCGGGACAGGGATACACCGGGGAGCTGTTTTTT
CDR3aa: CASSLPGQGYTGELFF

abundance: .
d_gene: TRBD1
v_gene: TRBV9
j_gene: TRBJ2-7
CDR3nt: TGTGCCAGCAGCCGTGGACAGGGGACCTACGAGCAGTACTTC
CDR3aa: CASSRGQGTYEQYF

abundance: .
d_gene: TRBD1
v_gene: TRBV7-3
j_gene: TRBJ2-7
CDR3nt: TGTGCCAGCAGGGACCCGGGACAGATTTTCTACGAGCAGTACTTC
CDR3aa: CASRDPGQIFYEQYF

abundance: few
d_gene: TRBD1
v_gene: TRBV19
j_gene: TRBJ1-5
CDR3nt: TGTGCCAGTAGTACCTTTGAAACAGGGGCCAATCAGCCCCAGCATTTT
CDR3aa: CASSTFETGANQPQHF

abundance: .
d_gene: .
v_gene: TRBV9
j_gene: TRBJ1-5
CDR3nt: TGTGCCAGCAGCGTAGGAATGGGGGGTTATCAGCCCCAGCATTTT
CDR3aa: CASSVGMGGYQPQHF

abundance: few
d_gene: TRBD2
v_gene: TRBV5-1
j_gene: TRBJ2-5
CDR3nt: TGCGCCAGCAGCCGGGAGGGGACTAGCGGGCTCCCAGGGGCCCAGTACTTC
CDR3aa: CASSREGTSGLPGAQYF

abundance: .
d_gene: .
v_gene: TRBV3-1/TRBV3-2
j_gene: TRBJ2-4
CDR3nt: TGTGCCAGCAGCCAAATGGGGGGAAGGGGCAAAAACATTCAGTACTTC
CDR3aa: CASSQMGGRGKNIQYF

abundance: .
d_gene: TRBD1
v_gene: TRBV7-2
j_gene: TRBJ1-4
CDR3nt: TGTGCCAGCAGCTTAGGACAGGGGGGGTGGGAAAAACTGTTTTTT
CDR3aa: CASSLGQGGWEKLFF

abundance: .
d_gene: .
v_gene: TRBV5-1
j_gene: TRBJ2-1
CDR3nt: TGCGCCAGCAGCCGTATTAGCCAAAGCTCCTACAATGAGCAGTTCTTC
CDR3aa: CASSRISQSSYNEQFF

abundance: .
d_gene: .
v_gene: TRBV4-1
j_gene: TRBJ1-2
CDR3nt: TGCGCCAGCAGCCAAGAGGGGAGGGGGATTAACTATGGCTACACCTTC
CDR3aa: CASSQEGRGINYGYTF

abundance: .
d_gene: TRBD1
v_gene: TRBV2
j_gene: TRBJ1-5
CDR3nt: TGTGCCAGCAGTCCACAGGGGGCGCAGGGTCAGCCCCAGCATTTT
CDR3aa: CASSPQGAQGQPQHF

abundance: .
d_gene: TRBD1
v_gene: TRBV5-1
j_gene: TRBJ2-1
CDR3nt: TGCGCCAGCAGCCCCTTACAGGGGAATGAGCAGTTCTTC
CDR3aa: CASSPLQGNEQFF

abundance: .
d_gene: .
v_gene: TRBV12-2
j_gene: TRBJ2-7
CDR3nt: TGTGCAAGTCGCTACTCCGGGACTAGCGGGCCCTCCTACGAGCAGTACTTC
CDR3aa: CASRYSGTSGPSYEQYF

abundance: .
d_gene: TRBD2
v_gene: TRBV4-3
j_gene: TRBJ2-1
CDR3nt: TGCGCCAGCAGCCATGAATCGGGACTAGGCTCCTACAATGAGCAGTTCTTC
CDR3aa: CASSHESGLGSYNEQFF

abundance: .
d_gene: TRBD2
v_gene: TRBV5-1
j_gene: TRBJ2-7
CDR3nt: TGCGCCAGCAGCTTGGGAGGACTAGCGGGAAAAAGCTACGAGCAGTACTTC
CDR3aa: CASSLGGLAGKSYEQYF

abundance: .
d_gene: TRBD2
v_gene: TRBV18
j_gene: TRBJ2-7
CDR3nt: TGTGCCAGCTCACTAGCGGGAGAAGGCGAGCAGTACTTC
CDR3aa: CASSLAGEGEQYF

abundance: .
d_gene: .
v_gene: TRBV6-6
j_gene: TRBJ2-7
CDR3nt: TGTGCCAGCAGGAGAATTTCCCCTCCCTACGAGCAGTACTTC
CDR3aa: CASRRISPPYEQYF

abundance: .
d_gene: .
v_gene: TRBV27
j_gene: TRBJ2-1
CDR3nt: TGTGCCAGCAGTTTAATCCCCACAAATGAGCAGTTCTTC
CDR3aa: CASSLIPTNEQFF

abundance: .
d_gene: .
v_gene: TRBV28
j_gene: TRBJ2-7
CDR3nt: TGTGCCAGCATGGAGGGGTACGAGCAGTACTTC
CDR3aa: CASMEGYEQYF

abundance: .
d_gene: TRBD2
v_gene: TRBV18
j_gene: TRBJ2-2
CDR3nt: TGTGCCAGCTCACCGCAACTAGCGGGAGAAGGCGGGGAGCTGTTTTTT
CDR3aa: CASSPQLAGEGGELFF

abundance: .
d_gene: TRBD2
v_gene: TRBV28
j_gene: TRBJ2-1
CDR3nt: TGTGCCAGCAGTTTACCTATTGGGACTAGCGGGAGGTTTCAACAATACAATGAGCAGTTCTTC
CDR3aa: CASSLPIGTSGRFQQYNEQFF

abundance: .
d_gene: TRBD1
v_gene: TRBV6-2/TRBV6-3
j_gene: TRBJ2-7
CDR3nt: TGTGCCAGCAGTCTCCCATTATCCGGGACAGGGGACTACGAGCAGTACTTC
CDR3aa: CASSLPLSGTGDYEQYF

abundance: .
d_gene: .
v_gene: TRBV29-1
j_gene: TRBJ2-1
CDR3nt: TGCAGCGTTGATAACCGGGCCCTTTCGGGGAATGAGCAGTTCTTC
CDR3aa: CSVDNRALSGNEQFF

abundance: .
d_gene: TRBD1
v_gene: TRBV7-2
j_gene: TRBJ1-3
CDR3nt: TGTGCCAGCAGCCTTACACAGGGGGGAAGAAACACCATATATTTT
CDR3aa: CASSLTQGGRNTIYF

abundance: once
d_gene: TRBD2
v_gene: TRBV25-1
j_gene: TRBJ2-7
CDR3nt: TGTGCCAGCAGGCCGGGGGGGGGTTACTACGAGCAGTACTTC
CDR3aa: CASRPGGGYYEQYF

abundance: once
d_gene: TRBD1
v_gene: TRBV19
j_gene: TRBJ2-3
CDR3nt: TGTGCCAGTAGGGCGACAGGGCTTGGCACAGATACGCAGTATTTT
CDR3aa: CASRATGLGTDTQYF

abundance: .
d_gene: .
v_gene: TRBV15
j_gene: TRBJ2-4
CDR3nt: TGTGCCACCAGCCCCCCGAGGCTAGCAGGTATTCAGTACTTC
CDR3aa: CATSPPRLAGIQYF

abundance: .
d_gene: TRBD1
v_gene: TRBV6-5
j_gene: TRBJ2-7
CDR3nt: TGTGCCAGCAGTCCCTCGGGACAGGGGTTTTACGAGCAGTACTTC
CDR3aa: CASSPSGQGFYEQYF